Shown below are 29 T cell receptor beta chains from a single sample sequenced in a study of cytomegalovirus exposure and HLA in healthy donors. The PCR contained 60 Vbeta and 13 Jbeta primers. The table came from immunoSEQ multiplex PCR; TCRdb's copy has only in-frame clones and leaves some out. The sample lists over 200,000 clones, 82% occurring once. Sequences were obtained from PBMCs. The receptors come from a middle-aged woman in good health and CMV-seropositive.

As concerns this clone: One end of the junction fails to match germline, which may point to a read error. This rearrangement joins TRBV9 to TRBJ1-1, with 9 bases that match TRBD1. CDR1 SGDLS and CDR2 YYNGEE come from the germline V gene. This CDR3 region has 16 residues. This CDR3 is CASSAGNRGQDTEASF. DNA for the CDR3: TGTGCCAGCAGCGCTGGGAACAGGGGGCAGGACACTGAAGCTTCCTTT.

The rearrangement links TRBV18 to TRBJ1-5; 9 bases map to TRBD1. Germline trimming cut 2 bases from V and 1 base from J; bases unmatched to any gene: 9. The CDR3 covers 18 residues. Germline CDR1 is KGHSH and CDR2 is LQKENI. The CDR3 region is CASSPNRLGQGSNQPQHF. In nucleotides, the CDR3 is TGTGCCAGCTCACCAAACCGGCTGGGACAGGGAAGCAATCAGCCCCAGCATTTT.

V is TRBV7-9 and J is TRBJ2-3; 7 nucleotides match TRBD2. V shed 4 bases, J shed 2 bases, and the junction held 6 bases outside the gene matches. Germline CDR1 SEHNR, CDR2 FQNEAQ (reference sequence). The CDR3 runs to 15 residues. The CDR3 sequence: CASSSSGIPTDTQYF. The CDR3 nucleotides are TGTGCCAGCAGCTCCAGCGGGATTCCCACAGATACGCAGTATTTT.

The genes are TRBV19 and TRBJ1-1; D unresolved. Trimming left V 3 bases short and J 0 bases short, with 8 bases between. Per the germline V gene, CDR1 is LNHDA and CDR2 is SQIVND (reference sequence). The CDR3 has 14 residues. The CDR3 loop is CASSMSRLNTEAFF. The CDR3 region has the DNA TGTGCCAGTAGTATGAGCCGATTGAACACTGAAGCTTTCTTT. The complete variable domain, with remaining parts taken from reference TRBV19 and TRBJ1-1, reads DGGITQSPKYLFRKEGQNVTLSCEQNLNHDAMYWYRQDPGQGLRLIYYSQIVNDFQKGDIAEGYSVSREKKESFPLTVTSAQKNPTAFYLCASSMSRLNTEAFFGQGTRLTVV.

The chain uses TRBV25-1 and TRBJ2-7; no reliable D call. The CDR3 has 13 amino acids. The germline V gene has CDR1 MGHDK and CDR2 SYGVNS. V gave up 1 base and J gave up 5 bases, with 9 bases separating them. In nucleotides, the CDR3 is TGTGCCAGCAGTGAATGGATGCGGCACGAGCAGTACTTC. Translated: CASSEWMRHEQYF.

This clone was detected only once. CDR3 protein: CASSLGLVDNEQFF. Written as DNA, the CDR3 is TGTGCCAGCAGCTTAGGACTAGTAGACAATGAGCAGTTCTTC. The chain has TRBV7-2 and TRBJ2-1; D possibly corresponds to TRBD2 (6 bases). V was clipped by 1 base and J by 5 bases, with 9 bases between them. In germline, CDR1 is SGHTA, CDR2 FQGNSA. The CDR3 runs 14 residues.

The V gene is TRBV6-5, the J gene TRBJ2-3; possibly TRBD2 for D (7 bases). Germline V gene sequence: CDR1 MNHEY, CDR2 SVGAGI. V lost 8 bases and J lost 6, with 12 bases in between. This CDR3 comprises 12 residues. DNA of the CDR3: TGTGCCAGCGGGGGGGGGCCCGATACGCAGTATTTT. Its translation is CASGGGPDTQYF.

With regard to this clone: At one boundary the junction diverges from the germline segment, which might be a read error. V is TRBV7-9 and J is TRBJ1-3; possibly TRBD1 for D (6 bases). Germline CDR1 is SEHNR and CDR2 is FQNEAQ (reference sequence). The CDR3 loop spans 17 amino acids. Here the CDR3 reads CSSSLGSTGTSGNTIYF. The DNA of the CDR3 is TGTTCCAGCAGCTTAGGCTCTACAGGGACCTCTGGAAACACCATATATTTT.

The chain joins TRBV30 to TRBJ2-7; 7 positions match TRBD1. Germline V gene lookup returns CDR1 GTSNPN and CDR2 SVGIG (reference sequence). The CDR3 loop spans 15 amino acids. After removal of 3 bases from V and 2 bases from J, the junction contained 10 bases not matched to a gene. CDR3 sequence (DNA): TGTGCCTGGAGGGACCCTGGGACAGCCACCTACGAGCAGTACTTC. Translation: CAWRDPGTATYEQYF.

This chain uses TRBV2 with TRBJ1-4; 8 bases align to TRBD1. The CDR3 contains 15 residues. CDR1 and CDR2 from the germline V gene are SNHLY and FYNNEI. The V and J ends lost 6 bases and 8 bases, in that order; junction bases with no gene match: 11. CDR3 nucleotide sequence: TGTGCCAGCAGAAAACCGACAGGGGCGAGGGAAAAACTGTTTTTT. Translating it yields CASRKPTGAREKLFF.

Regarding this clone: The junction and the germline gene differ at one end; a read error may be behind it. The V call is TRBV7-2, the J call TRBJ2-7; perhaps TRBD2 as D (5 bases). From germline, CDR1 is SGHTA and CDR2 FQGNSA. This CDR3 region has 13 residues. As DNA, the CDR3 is TGTGCCTGCAGCTTAGAGCGGAATTACGAGCAGTACTTC. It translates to CACSLERNYEQYF.

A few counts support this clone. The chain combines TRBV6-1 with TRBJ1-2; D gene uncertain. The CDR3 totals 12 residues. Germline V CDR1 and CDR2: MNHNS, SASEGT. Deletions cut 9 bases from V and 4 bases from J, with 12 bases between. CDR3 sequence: CASQTSTYGYTF. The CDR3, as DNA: TGTGCCAGTCAAACTTCTACCTATGGCTACACCTTC.

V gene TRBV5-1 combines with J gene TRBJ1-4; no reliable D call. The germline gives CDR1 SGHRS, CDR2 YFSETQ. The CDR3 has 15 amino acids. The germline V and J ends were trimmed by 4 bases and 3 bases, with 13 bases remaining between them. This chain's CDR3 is CASSPFPVANEKLFF. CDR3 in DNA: TGCGCCAGCAGCCCCTTCCCAGTTGCTAATGAAAAACTGTTTTTT. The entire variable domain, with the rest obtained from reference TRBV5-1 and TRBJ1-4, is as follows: KAGVTQTPRYLIKTRGQQVTLSCSPISGHRSVSWYQQTPGQGLQFLFEYFSETQRNKGNFPGRFSGRQFSNSRSEMNVSTLELGDSALYLCASSPFPVANEKLFFGSGTQLSVL.

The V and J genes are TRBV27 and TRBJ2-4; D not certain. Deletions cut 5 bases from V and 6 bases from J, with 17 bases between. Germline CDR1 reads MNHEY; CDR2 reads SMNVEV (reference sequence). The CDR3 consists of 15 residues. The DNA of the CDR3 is TGTGCCAGCAGTCTCCGATTCCAGGCCGGAAACATTCAGTACTTC. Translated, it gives CASSLRFQAGNIQYF.

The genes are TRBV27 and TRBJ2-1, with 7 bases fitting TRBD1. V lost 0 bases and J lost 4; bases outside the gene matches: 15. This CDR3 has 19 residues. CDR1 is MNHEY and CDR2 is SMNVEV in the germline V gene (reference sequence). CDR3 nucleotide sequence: TGTGCCAGCAGTTTATCGCAAGTACAAAGGGGGCCGGGATACAATGAGCAGTTCTTC. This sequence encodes CASSLSQVQRGPGYNEQFF.

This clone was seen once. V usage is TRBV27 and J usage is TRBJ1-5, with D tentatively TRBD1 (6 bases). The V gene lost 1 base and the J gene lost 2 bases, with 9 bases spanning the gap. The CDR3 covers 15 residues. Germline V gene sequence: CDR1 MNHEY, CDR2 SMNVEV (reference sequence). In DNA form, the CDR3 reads TGTGCCAGCAGTTTATGGGGGCTCCGCAATCAGCCCCAGCATTTT. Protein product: CASSLWGLRNQPQHF.

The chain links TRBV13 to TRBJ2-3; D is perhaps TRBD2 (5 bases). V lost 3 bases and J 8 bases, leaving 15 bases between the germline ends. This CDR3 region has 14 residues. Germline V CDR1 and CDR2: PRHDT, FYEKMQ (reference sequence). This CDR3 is CASSFNRPGGTQYF. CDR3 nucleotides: TGTGCCAGCAGCTTCAATCGACCCGGAGGTACGCAGTATTTT.

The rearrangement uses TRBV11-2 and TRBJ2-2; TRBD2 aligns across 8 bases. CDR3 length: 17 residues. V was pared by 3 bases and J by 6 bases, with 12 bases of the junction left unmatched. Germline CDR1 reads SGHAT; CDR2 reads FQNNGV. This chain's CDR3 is CASSLGGGTSLPGELFF. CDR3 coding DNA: TGTGCCAGCAGCTTGGGGGGCGGGACTAGTCTTCCCGGGGAGCTGTTTTTT.

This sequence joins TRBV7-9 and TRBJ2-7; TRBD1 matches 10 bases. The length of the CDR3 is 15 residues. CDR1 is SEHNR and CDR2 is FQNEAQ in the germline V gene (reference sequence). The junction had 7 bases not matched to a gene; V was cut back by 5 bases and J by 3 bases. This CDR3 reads CASSQGQGSFYEQYF. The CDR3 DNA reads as TGTGCCAGCAGCCAGGGACAGGGGTCGTTCTACGAGCAGTACTTC.

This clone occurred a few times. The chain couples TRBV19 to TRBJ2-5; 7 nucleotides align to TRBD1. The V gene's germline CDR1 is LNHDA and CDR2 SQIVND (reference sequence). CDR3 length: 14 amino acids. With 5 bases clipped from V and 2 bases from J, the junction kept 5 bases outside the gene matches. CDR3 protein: CASSSGQSQETQYF. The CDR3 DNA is TGTGCCAGTAGTTCGGGACAGTCACAAGAGACCCAGTACTTC.

In nucleotides, the CDR3 is TGTGCCAGCAGCAAAGCCTCTAACGCACTAGCGGGAGGGCCGTACGAGCAGTACTTC. Its protein product is CASSKASNALAGGPYEQYF. The genes are TRBV21-1 and TRBJ2-7; no DNA check was done on the table's D call, TRBD2. TRBV21-1 is listed as a pseudogene. This CDR3 comprises 19 residues.

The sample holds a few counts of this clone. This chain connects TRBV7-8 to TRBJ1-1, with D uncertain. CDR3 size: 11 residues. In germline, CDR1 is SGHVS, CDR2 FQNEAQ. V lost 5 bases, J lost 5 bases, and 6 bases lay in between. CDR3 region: CASSAYTEAFF. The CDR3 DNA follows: TGTGCCAGCAGCGCGTATACTGAAGCTTTCTTT.

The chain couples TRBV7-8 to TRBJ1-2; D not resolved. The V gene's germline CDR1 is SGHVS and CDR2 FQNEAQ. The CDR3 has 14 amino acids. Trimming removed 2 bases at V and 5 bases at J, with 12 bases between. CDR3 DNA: TGTGCCAGCAGCTTAAGCCCACGGGGATATGGCTACACCTTC. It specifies CASSLSPRGYGYTF.

CDR3 loop: CASNERVGYGYTF. Here the CDR3 DNA reads TGTGCCAGCAACGAGCGAGTGGGCTATGGCTACACCTTC. This rearrangement joins TRBV2 to TRBJ1-2; D call uncertain. Deletions cut 7 bases from V and 4 bases from J, with 13 bases between. Germline CDR1 and CDR2: SNHLY and FYNNEI. The CDR3 contains 13 residues.

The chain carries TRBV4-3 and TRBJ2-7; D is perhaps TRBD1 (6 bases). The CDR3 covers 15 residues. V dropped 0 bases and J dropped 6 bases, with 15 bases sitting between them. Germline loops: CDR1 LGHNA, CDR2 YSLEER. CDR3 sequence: CASSQDLTGPGEQYF. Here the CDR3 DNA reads TGCGCCAGCAGCCAAGATCTCACAGGGCCGGGCGAGCAGTACTTC.

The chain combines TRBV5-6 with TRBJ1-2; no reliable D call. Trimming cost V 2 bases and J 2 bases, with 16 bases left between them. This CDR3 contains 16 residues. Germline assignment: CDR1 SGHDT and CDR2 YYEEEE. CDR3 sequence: CASSFVGSLSNYGYTF. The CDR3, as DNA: TGTGCCAGCAGCTTCGTCGGGTCCCTCTCGAACTATGGCTACACCTTC.

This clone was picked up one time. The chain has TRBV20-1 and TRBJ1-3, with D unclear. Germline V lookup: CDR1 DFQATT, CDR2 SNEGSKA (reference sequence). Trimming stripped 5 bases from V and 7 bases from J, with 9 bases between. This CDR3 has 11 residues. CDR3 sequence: CSARTSNTIYF. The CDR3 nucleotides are TGCAGTGCTCGGACTTCGAACACCATATATTTT.

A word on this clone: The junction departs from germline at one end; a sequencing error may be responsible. CDR3 in amino acids: CASSQERGSGVF. The CDR3 DNA follows: TGCGCCAGCAGCCAAGAGAGAGGGTCTGGGGTTTTT. The J gene is TRBJ1-1, the V gene TRBV4-3, with D hard to call. CDR1 LGHNA and CDR2 YSLEER come from the germline V gene. CDR3 length: 12 amino acids.

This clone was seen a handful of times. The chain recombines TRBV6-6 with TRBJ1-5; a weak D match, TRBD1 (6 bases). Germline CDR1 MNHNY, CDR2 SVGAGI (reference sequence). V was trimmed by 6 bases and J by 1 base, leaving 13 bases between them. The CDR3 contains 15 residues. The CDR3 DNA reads TGTGCCAGCAGACCCAGGGGACAAAGCAATCAGCCCCAGCATTTT. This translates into CASRPRGQSNQPQHF.